A single sample gave rise to the 9 T cell receptor beta chains below, sequenced in a study of T cells in Graves' hyperthyroidism and ophthalmopathy. TCR beta CDR3 region amplification was performed from RNA transcripts. Researchers ran a first-round RT-PCR on the TCR CDR3 using the HTBI primer set. From the multiplex PCR reads, TCRdb called clonotypes with MiXCR, one entry per CDR3 protein. Seen here are around 800,000 distinct CDR3 sequences, 35% to 40% observed once, and the top ten hold over 8%. The sequenced sample consisted of blood. The receptors were sampled from a man aged 18 to 35 with Graves' hyperthyroidism.

This clonotype was seen many times. The chain uses TRBV19 and TRBJ1-5; TRBD1 agrees at 7 bases. CDR1 is LNHDA and CDR2 is SQIVND in the germline V gene (reference sequence). J lost 7 bases, V lost 1 base, and 7 bases had no gene match. This CDR3 has 15 residues. The DNA of the CDR3 is TGTGCCAGTAGTATAGCACAGGGGACGGGACAGCCCCAGCATTTT. Translation gives CASSIAQGTGQPQHF.

This rearrangement joins TRBV7-9 to TRBJ2-5, with D maybe TRBD2 (5 bases). V was clipped by 3 bases and J by 7 bases, with 15 bases between them. The CDR3 spans 14 residues. Germline V CDR1 and CDR2: SEHNR, FQNEAQ (reference sequence). The CDR3 reads CASSLISTAGTQYF. CDR3 nucleotides: TGTGCCAGCAGCTTGATTTCCACGGCGGGGACCCAGTACTTC.

At least ten counts were recorded for this clonotype. The chain has TRBV7-2 and TRBJ1-5; TRBD1 matches 9 bases. With 6 bases clipped from V and 1 base from J, the junction kept 4 bases outside the gene matches. The germline V gene encodes CDR1 SGHTA and CDR2 FQGNSA. The CDR3 sequence is 15 residues long. CDR3 bases: TGTGCCAGCAGGTCCGGGACAGGGAGCAATCAGCCCCAGCATTTT. Amino acids: CASRSGTGSNQPQHF.

This clonotype appeared many times. V gene TRBV2 combines with J gene TRBJ1-6; tentative D call: TRBD1 (6 bases). The CDR3 is 15 residues long. Germline lookup yields CDR1 SNHLY and CDR2 FYNNEI. Trimming removed 8 bases at V and 9 bases at J, with 20 bases between. CDR3 amino acids: CASRNGQGISSPLHF. CDR3 sequence (DNA): TGTGCCAGCCGGAACGGGCAGGGGATTAGTTCACCCCTCCACTTT.

This CDR3 reads CASSILGARGTEAFF. In DNA form, the CDR3 reads TGTGCCAGCAGCATCCTGGGGGCCCGGGGCACTGAAGCTTTCTTT. The chain has TRBV13 and TRBJ1-1, with D perhaps matching TRBD1 (6 bases). Germline assignment: CDR1 PRHDT and CDR2 FYEKMQ (reference sequence). CDR3 length equals 15 residues. The V end lost 5 bases, the J end lost 4 bases, and 17 bases lay between the germline ends.

This chain connects TRBV7-9 to TRBJ1-5, with 7 bases matching TRBD1. The CDR3 loop spans 15 amino acids. The V gene end was trimmed by 4 bases and the J gene end by 7 bases; junction bases not matched to a gene: 10. Per the germline V gene, CDR1 is SEHNR and CDR2 is FQNEAQ (reference sequence). The CDR3 DNA reads as TGTGCCAGCAGCTCGGACAGGACTTTCGGGCAGCCCCAGCATTTT. Translation gives CASSSDRTFGQPQHF.

V gene TRBV20-1 combines with J gene TRBJ1-5; D is undetermined. This CDR3 contains 15 residues. Germline assignment: CDR1 DFQATT and CDR2 SNEGSKA (reference sequence). Trimming took off 0 bases at V and 2 bases at J, with 11 bases between the two ends. The chain's CDR3 is CSARDQDYGNQPQHF. In DNA, the CDR3 is TGCAGTGCTAGAGATCAGGACTACGGCAATCAGCCCCAGCATTTT.

The chain has TRBV15 and TRBJ1-5; D unresolved. CDR1 is LNHNV and CDR2 is YYDKDF in the germline V gene (reference sequence). The CDR3 length is 14 residues. The germline V and J ends were trimmed by 0 bases and 3 bases, with 6 bases remaining between them. The CDR3 DNA reads TGTGCCACCAGCAGAGAGGAAGTCAATCAGCCCCAGCATTTT. Its translation: CATSREEVNQPQHF.

The sample holds many counts of this clonotype. This chain connects TRBV15 to TRBJ1-5; D is unclear. The CDR3 loop spans 17 amino acids. Germline CDR1 reads LNHNV; CDR2 reads YYDKDF (reference sequence). V dropped 0 bases and J dropped 3 bases, with 15 bases sitting between them. The CDR3 region is CATSRDRAEQHNQPQHF. The CDR3 DNA sequence: TGTGCCACCAGCAGAGATCGGGCGGAACAGCACAATCAGCCCCAGCATTTT.